These 20 T cell receptor beta chains originate from one sample sequenced in a study of blood T cell repertoires in COVID-19. Generated by immunoSEQ multiplex PCR, the TCRdb table keeps only in-frame clones and is missing some. Among approximately 70,000 clones, 80% to 85% were seen once, and the ten largest hold around 4.1%. Input material: peripheral blood. These receptors were obtained from a woman aged 60 to 75 with acute or convalescent COVID-19.

The chain uses TRBV2 and TRBJ2-3; 8 bases are a match to TRBD1. The germline V gene encodes CDR1 SNHLY and CDR2 FYNNEI. V shed 3 bases and J 0 bases; nucleotides not matched to a gene: 14. The CDR3 has 19 residues. DNA of the CDR3: TGTGCCAGCAGTGAGCATCCGGGACAGGACGTCCTAAGCACAGATACGCAGTATTTT. This encodes CASSEHPGQDVLSTDTQYF.

The rearrangement links TRBV6-5 to TRBJ2-1; 14 nucleotides agree with TRBD2. Germline lookup yields CDR1 MNHEY and CDR2 SVGAGI. V lost 4 bases, J lost 10 bases, and 0 bases stayed unmatched. The CDR3 extends over 13 amino acids. Here the CDR3 reads CASSWTSGGEQFF. The CDR3 bases are TGTGCCAGCAGTTGGACTAGCGGGGGGGAGCAGTTCTTC.

The table lists this clone with a few counts. V usage is TRBV13 and J usage is TRBJ1-4, with 8 bases lining up with TRBD1. V dropped 1 base and J dropped 5; count of bases not matched to a gene: 3. Germline V gene lookup returns CDR1 PRHDT and CDR2 FYEKMQ (reference sequence). The CDR3 runs 15 residues. The DNA of the CDR3 is TGTGCCAGCAGCTTAGCGGCAGGGGGCAATGAAAAACTGTTTTTT. The encoded protein is CASSLAAGGNEKLFF.

The V and J genes are TRBV29-1 and TRBJ2-3; a weak D match, TRBD1 (5 bases). V lost 2 bases to trimming and J lost 1 base, with 7 bases between them. CDR1 SQVTM and CDR2 ANQGSEA come from the germline V gene. CDR3 length equals 13 residues. The CDR3 DNA follows: TGCAGCGTTGAAAAGGGGCGCACAGATACGCAGTATTTT. Translated, it gives CSVEKGRTDTQYF.

There are a few counts of this clone. The chain recombines TRBV9 with TRBJ2-3; 9 bases line up with TRBD2. Unmatched junction bases numbered 6, after V lost 0 bases and J lost 4 bases. The CDR3 consists of 16 residues. Germline values: CDR1 SGDLS, CDR2 YYNGEE. CDR3 nucleotide sequence: TGTGCCAGCAGCGTAGAAGGACTAGCGTTCGCAGATACGCAGTATTTT. This codes for CASSVEGLAFADTQYF.

The J gene is TRBJ2-3, the V gene TRBV7-3; 11 bases align to TRBD2. V lost 5 bases to trimming and J lost 5 bases; unmatched junction nucleotides: 9. In germline, CDR1 is SGHTA, CDR2 FQGTGA. CDR3 length: 16 residues. CDR3 sequence (DNA): TGTGCCAGCAGCCTAGGGTCTAGCGGGGGGATAGATACGCAGTATTTT. The encoded protein is CASSLGSSGGIDTQYF.

This rearrangement joins TRBV30 to TRBJ1-4; possible D gene TRBD1, 5 bases. The germline V and J ends were trimmed by 0 bases and 8 bases, with 10 bases remaining between them. CDR1 and CDR2 from the germline V gene are GTSNPN and SVGIG (reference sequence). The CDR3 contains 13 residues. This chain's CDR3 is CAWSVAGREKLFF. CDR3 in DNA: TGTGCCTGGAGTGTGGCAGGGCGGGAAAAACTGTTTTTT.

The CDR3 coding sequence is TGTGCCAGCACGGGGACTCTCCCTATGAACACTGAAGCTTTCTTT. Its translation: CASTGTLPMNTEAFF. V is TRBV2 and J is TRBJ1-1; a possible D gene is TRBD1 (5 bases). Between the trimmed V and J ends, which lost 7 bases and 0 bases, there was a span of 15 bases. Germline CDR1 SNHLY, CDR2 FYNNEI. This CDR3 region has 15 residues. Filled out from reference TRBV2 and TRBJ1-1, the complete variable domain reads EPEVTQTPSHQVTQMGQEVILRCVPISNHLYFYWYRQILGQKVEFLVSFYNNEISEKSEIFDDQFSVERPDGSNFTLKIRSTKLEDSAMYFCASTGTLPMNTEAFFGQGTRLTVV.

The J gene is TRBJ2-3, the V gene TRBV2, with TRBD2 as a possible D gene (5 bases). Germline V gene data show CDR1 as SNHLY and CDR2 as FYNNEI. Trimming pared 7 bases from V and 0 bases from J, leaving 14 bases between. The CDR3 sequence is 15 residues long. CDR3 sequence reads: CASKAEGTSTDTQYF. CDR3 in DNA: TGTGCCAGCAAAGCAGAGGGAACTAGCACAGATACGCAGTATTTT.

The chain joins TRBV5-1 to TRBJ1-1; D gene uncertain. The CDR3 spans 13 residues. V dropped 4 bases and J dropped 5 bases, with 12 bases sitting between them. Germline V gives CDR1 SGHRS, CDR2 YFSETQ. The CDR3, as DNA: TGCGCCAGCAGCCGAATAGCGGGGACTGAAGCTTTCTTT. Translated, it gives CASSRIAGTEAFF.

This chain uses TRBV5-1 with TRBJ2-1; 14 bases fit TRBD2. The germline CDR1 and CDR2 sequences are SGHRS and YFSETQ. This CDR3 is built from 16 residues. Trimming took 4 bases from V and 6 from J; bases not matched to a gene: 6. The CDR3 DNA sequence: TGCGCCAGCAGCCTAGGGACTAGCGGGAGAATCAATGAGCAGTTCTTC. Protein sequence: CASSLGTSGRINEQFF.

The rearrangement links TRBV6-5 to TRBJ1-4; D is perhaps TRBD1 (6 bases). This CDR3 comprises 15 residues. With 6 bases removed from V and 7 bases from J, the gap between germline ends came to 18 bases. Germline CDR1 is MNHEY and CDR2 is SVGAGI. The CDR3, as DNA: TGTGCCAGCAGGGACAAACCCGACAGGATTGAAAAACTGTTTTTT. The encoded protein is CASRDKPDRIEKLFF.

The CDR3 coding sequence is TGTGCCAGCAGCTCCCTGGACAGGGTGGCCGGGGAGCTGTTTTTT. It yields the protein CASSSLDRVAGELFF. This chain joins TRBV5-6 and TRBJ2-2; 8 positions match TRBD1. Trimming cost V 3 bases and J 6 bases; bases outside gene matches: 7. Germline V lookup: CDR1 SGHDT, CDR2 YYEEEE. There are 15 residues in the CDR3.

The rearrangement links TRBV14 to TRBJ2-3; D not resolved. The CDR3 extends over 13 amino acids. V dropped 4 bases and J dropped 9 bases, with 14 bases sitting between them. CDR1 is SGHDN and CDR2 is FVKESK in the germline V gene. CDR3 nucleotide sequence: TGTGCCAGCAGCCTGAAGACTCCTCTCACGCAGTATTTT. It specifies CASSLKTPLTQYF.

V and J are TRBV7-3 and TRBJ2-3, with 8 bases identical to TRBD1. The CDR3 spans 14 residues. Trimming at V came to 3 bases and at J to 2 bases, leaving 1 base not matched to a gene. Per the germline V gene, CDR1 is SGHTA and CDR2 is FQGTGA. DNA for the CDR3: TGTGCCAGCAGCTTGGACAGGGACACAGATACGCAGTATTTT. It codes for CASSLDRDTDTQYF.

This chain connects TRBV21-1 to TRBJ2-7; the D call TRBD1 from the table was never checked on the DNA. TRBV21-1 is recorded as a pseudogene. The CDR3 runs 14 residues. As DNA, the CDR3 is TGTGCCAGCAAGACGGGACAGGGTTTCTGCGAGCAGTACTTC. Translating it yields CASKTGQGFCEQYF.

This clone occurred once. This chain links TRBV10-2 with TRBJ1-1; 9 bases are shared with TRBD1. V was clipped by 5 bases and J by 3 bases; unmatched bases: 4. The V gene's germline CDR1 is WSHSY and CDR2 SAAADI. The CDR3 sequence is 14 residues long. The chain's CDR3 is CASSRTGVDTEAFF. In DNA form, the CDR3 reads TGCGCCAGCAGTCGGACAGGGGTGGACACTGAAGCTTTCTTT.

The chain carries TRBV5-5 and TRBJ1-1, with 7 bases identical to TRBD1. This CDR3 is 13 amino acids long. Trimming at V came to 2 bases and at J to 8 bases, leaving 6 bases not matched to a gene. Germline CDR1 SGHKS, CDR2 YYEKEE (reference sequence). The chain's CDR3 is CASSFASGQEAFF. As DNA, the CDR3 is TGTGCCAGCAGCTTCGCTTCGGGACAGGAAGCTTTCTTT.

Within the sample, this clone is medium-sized. The chain combines TRBV6-5 with TRBJ1-2; weak D call: TRBD1 (5 bases). The CDR3 sequence is 13 residues long. CDR1 and CDR2 from the germline V gene are MNHEY and SVGAGI. Trimming cost V 2 bases and J 8 bases, with 12 bases left between them. The CDR3 is CASSYDQGTGYTF. DNA for the CDR3: TGTGCCAGCAGTTACGATCAGGGTACGGGCTACACCTTC.

The chain combines TRBV11-2 with TRBJ2-1, with D maybe TRBD1 (7 bases). The V end was cut by 5 bases, the J end by 0 bases, with 14 bases between. Germline CDR1 SGHAT, CDR2 FQNNGV. The CDR3 runs to 16 residues. CDR3 loop: CASSPRQGGSYNEQFF. CDR3 bases: TGTGCCAGCAGCCCTCGACAGGGAGGCTCCTACAATGAGCAGTTCTTC.